This T cell receptor (beta chain) originates from a study of identifying expanded T cells in peripheral blood. The study's findings and limits: Variance in clone template counts between approximately two-week samples significantly increased with total template count across all healthy donors. Differentially abundant clones: roughly 1.3 between replicates, around 17 at roughly 2 weeks, approximately 19 at four.

About this clone itself: What it binds is unknown.

Repertoires were generated with immunoSEQ multiplex PCR, while TCRdb's copy carries only in-frame clones and drops some. The sample includes about 85,000 clones, more than 70% seen only once; the top ten take roughly 19%. CDR1 and CDR2 from the germline V gene are SQVTM and ANQGSEA. The CDR3 spans 11 residues. V lost 3 bases and J 6 bases, leaving 9 bases between the germline ends. Healthy donors had no documented immune events, such as infections, while sampled. Material: blood. The V call is TRBV29-1, the J call TRBJ2-7; D gene unclear. The source of this sequence is a person aged 18-70 years in good health. The CDR3 is CSVDGYGEQYF. CDR3 in DNA: TGCAGCGTTGATGGGTATGGCGAGCAGTACTTC.